This TCR beta chain was identified in a study of blood T cell repertoires in COVID-19. Study-level information: Material from acute and convalescent COVID-19 was sourced from the United States, Italy and Spain.

The assay was immunoSEQ multiplex PCR, and TCRdb's table has in-frame clones only and misses some. This table has under 200,000 clones, about 88% appearing once. The CDR3 totals 15 residues. V shed 6 bases and J shed 1 base, with 16 bases lying between them. This clone was found a few times. The source of this sequence is a man aged 35-49 years with active or convalescent COVID-19. The rearrangement links TRBV5-3 to TRBJ1-1; D is unresolved. TRBV5-3 is placed among ORFs of uncertain function. The sample comprised peripheral blood. CDR3 sequence reads: CARTLKSGWNTEAFF. CDR3 bases: TGTGCCAGAACCCTGAAATCGGGATGGAACACTGAAGCTTTCTTT.